This entry concerns a single TCR beta chain. The antigen is not known. Using immunoSEQ multiplex PCR, the repertoire was profiled, and TCRdb retains in-frame clones only, with some absent. The data contain around 84,000 clones, about 90% of them seen just once; the ten biggest clones take up roughly 1.6%. This sample is drawn from a study of T cell responses to AZD1222 COVID-19 vaccine. Overall study findings and caveats: Spike-specific TCR breadth rose after two AZD1222 doses, and depth rose as well. Baseline seropositives among AZD1222 recipients totaled only five to seven. Donors skewed white British and female; clonal diversity was possibly underestimated. Nearly half of spike-specific TCRs reportedly go after variant regions that carry no mutations.

Sample: peripheral blood, taken on day 0 of AZD1222 vaccination. The clonotype comes from an adult in good health.

CDR3 sequence reads: CASSASSDDTQYF. CDR3 nucleotide sequence: TGTGCCAGCAGCGCATCTAGCGACGATACGCAGTATTTT. V is TRBV9 and J is TRBJ2-3, with D maybe TRBD2 (6 bases). CDR1 is SGDLS, CDR2 YYNGEE, per germline. Trimming pared 3 bases from V and 6 bases from J, leaving 11 bases between. The CDR3 has 13 amino acids.